This record looks at one TCR beta chain sequence and its context. The antigen is undetermined. According to the study, TCR beta libraries were built with iRepertoire HTBI primers and CDR3-region Arm-PCR. Authors' analysis steps: Analysis of the samples identified around 64 TRBV and around 15 TRBJ segments. MiXCR, run by TCRdb on the multiplex PCR reads, gives a single entry per CDR3 protein. For this entry, the V and J calls and clone size follow TCRdb and not the study's own pipeline. The data contain about 620,000 distinct CDR3 sequences, roughly 15% of them singletons. The entry originates in a study of regulatory T cells in long-lasting Graves disease. Study-wide context: Antithyroid drug intake by newly diagnosed Graves' patients had lasted under 3 months. General study points: Patients with persistent disease shared 2,700 or so public clonotypes, outpacing the approximately 970 shared by new patients. Persistent Graves' patients showed less TCR diversity than newly diagnosed ones.

Time point specified: newly diagnosed GD, antithyroid drugs for less than 3 months. The TCR library was made from RNA extracted from PBMCs. The CDR3 extends over 16 amino acids. In germline, CDR1 is GTSNPN, CDR2 SVGIG (reference sequence). Trimming at V came to 3 bases and at J to 1 base, leaving 4 bases not matched to a gene. The data were also submitted as part of a second study, on T cells in Graves' hyperthyroidism and ophthalmopathy.

The material sequenced was peripheral blood mononuclear cells (PBMCs), taken at new diagnosis, from a patient treated with antithyroid drugs. This clonotype was sampled from a woman aged 25 to 39 with Graves disease. V is TRBV30 and J is TRBJ2-3, with TRBD2 identical over 13 bases. The CDR3 protein is CAWRLAGGHGTDTQYF. The CDR3 DNA is TGTGCCTGGAGACTAGCGGGAGGGCACGGCACAGATACGCAGTATTTT. Complete variable domain (other parts from reference TRBV30 and TRBJ2-3): SQTIHQWPATLVQPVGSPLSLECTVEGTSNPNLYWYRQAAGRGLQLLFYSVGIGQISSEVPQNLSASRPQDRQFILSSKKLLLSDSGFYLCAWRLAGGHGTDTQYFGPGTRLTVL.